This T cell receptor (beta chain) is from a study of vaccination and CD4 T cells after COVID-19. Study information: Following dose two, a median about 71 days (range 14 to 241) passed before post-vaccine samples were taken.

As to this clonotype: Its antigen is not identified.

The study, taken as a whole, reports: Median reactive clonotypes, those recognizing SARS-CoV-2, rose from 21 to 38, not significantly.

Sequencing of cultured CD4+ T cell DNA used the Oncomine TCR Beta short-read assay. One entry per CDR3 protein results from TCRdb running MiXCR on the PCR reads. Of around 19,000 distinct CDR3 sequences in the sample, roughly 51% are singletons; the top ten hold roughly 15%. Trimming took off 7 bases at V and 0 bases at J, with 16 bases between the two ends. Per the germline V gene, CDR1 is MNHNS and CDR2 is SASEGT. The CDR3 is 16 amino acids. Documented treatment: approximately 11-day PBMC culture with coronavirus spike peptide pools or control peptides (ViraFEST assay). Following expansion of antigen-specific T cells with peptide pools, ViraFEST then sequenced TCRs. Per-well cultures of 1.5 million to 2.5 million PBMCs received 9 to 10 IU/ml IL-2 and approximately 9.1 ug/ml peptide pools.

The sample taken for sequencing was CD4+ T cells from blood, cultured in vitro. This receptor was obtained from a human donor who had recovered from COVID-19. The chain couples TRBV6-1 to TRBJ1-3; weak D call: TRBD1 (5 bases). For the CDR3, the DNA is TGTGCCAGCAAGGTGGGGCCCGGGAGCTCTGGAAACACCATATATTTT. Its protein product is CASKVGPGSSGNTIYF.